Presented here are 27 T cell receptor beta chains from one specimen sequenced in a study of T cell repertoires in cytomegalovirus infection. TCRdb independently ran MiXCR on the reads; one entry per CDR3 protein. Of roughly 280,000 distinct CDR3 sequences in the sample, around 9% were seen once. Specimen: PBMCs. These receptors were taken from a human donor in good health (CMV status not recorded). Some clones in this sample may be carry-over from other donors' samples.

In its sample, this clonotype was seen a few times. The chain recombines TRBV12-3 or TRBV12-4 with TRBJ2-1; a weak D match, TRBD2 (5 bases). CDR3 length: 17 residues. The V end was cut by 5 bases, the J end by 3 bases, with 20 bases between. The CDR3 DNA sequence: TGTGCCAGCAGTCCCTGGGGAGCCCATCGAAACTACAATGAGCAGTTCTTC. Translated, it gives CASSPWGAHRNYNEQFF.

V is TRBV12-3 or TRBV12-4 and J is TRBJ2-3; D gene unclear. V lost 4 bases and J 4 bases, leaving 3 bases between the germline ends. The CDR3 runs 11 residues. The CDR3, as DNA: TGTGCCAGCAGTTCCGCAGATACGCAGTATTTT. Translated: CASSSADTQYF.

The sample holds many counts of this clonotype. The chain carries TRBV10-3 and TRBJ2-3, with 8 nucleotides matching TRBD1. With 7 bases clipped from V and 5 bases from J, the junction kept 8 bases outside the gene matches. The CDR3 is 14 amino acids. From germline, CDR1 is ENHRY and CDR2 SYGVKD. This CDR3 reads CAIMAGGAGDTQYF. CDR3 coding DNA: TGTGCCATCATGGCAGGGGGCGCCGGAGATACGCAGTATTTT.

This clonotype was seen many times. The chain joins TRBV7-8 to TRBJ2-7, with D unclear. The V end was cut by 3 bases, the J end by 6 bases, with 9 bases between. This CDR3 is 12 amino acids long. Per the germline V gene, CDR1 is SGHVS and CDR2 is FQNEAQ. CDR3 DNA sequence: TGTGCCAGCAGCTTCCTTCCTGCCGAGCAGTACTTC. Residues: CASSFLPAEQYF.

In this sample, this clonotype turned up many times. CDR3 nucleotides: TGTGCCAGCAGCGCTAGCGCGGGAGGGGTGTACAATGAGCAGTTCTTC. Translation: CASSASAGGVYNEQFF. V gene TRBV7-2 combines with J gene TRBJ2-1; 9 bases match TRBD2. This CDR3 has 16 amino acids. V dropped 5 bases and J dropped 4; count of bases not matched to a gene: 9. CDR1 is SGHTA, CDR2 FQGNSA, per germline.

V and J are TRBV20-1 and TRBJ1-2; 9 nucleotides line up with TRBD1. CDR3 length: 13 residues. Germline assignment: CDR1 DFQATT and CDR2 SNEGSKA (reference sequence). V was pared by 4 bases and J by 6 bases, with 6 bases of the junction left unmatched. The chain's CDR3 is CSATTGGADGYTF. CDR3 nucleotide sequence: TGCAGTGCTACCACAGGGGGCGCGGATGGCTACACCTTC.

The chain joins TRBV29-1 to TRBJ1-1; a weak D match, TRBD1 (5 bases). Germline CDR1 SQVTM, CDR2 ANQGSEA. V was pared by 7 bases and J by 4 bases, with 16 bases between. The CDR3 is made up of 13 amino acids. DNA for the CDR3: TGCAGCGCCACTAAGACGGGGGGCACTGAAGCTTTCTTT. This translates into CSATKTGGTEAFF.

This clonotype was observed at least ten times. This chain's CDR3 is CASSLDVYTQYF. For the CDR3, the DNA is TGTGCCAGCAGCTTAGACGTGTATACGCAGTATTTT. The chain uses TRBV7-2 and TRBJ2-3; D is undetermined. V was shortened by 1 base and J by 7 bases, with 6 bases between the two germline ends. The CDR3 is 12 residues long. CDR1 SGHTA and CDR2 FQGNSA come from the germline V gene.

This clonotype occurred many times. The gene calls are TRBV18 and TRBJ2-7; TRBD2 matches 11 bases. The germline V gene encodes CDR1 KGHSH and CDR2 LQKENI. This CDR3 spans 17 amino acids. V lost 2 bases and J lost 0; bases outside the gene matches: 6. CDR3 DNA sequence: TGTGCCAGCTCACCAACTAGCGGGGGCACGAGCTCCTACGAGCAGTACTTC. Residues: CASSPTSGGTSSYEQYF.

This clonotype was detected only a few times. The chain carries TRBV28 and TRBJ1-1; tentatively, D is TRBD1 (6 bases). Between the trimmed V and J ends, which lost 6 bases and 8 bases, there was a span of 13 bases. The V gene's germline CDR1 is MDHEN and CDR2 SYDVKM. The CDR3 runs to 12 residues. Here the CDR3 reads CASRITGLEAFF. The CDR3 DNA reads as TGTGCCAGCAGAATCACAGGGTTAGAAGCTTTCTTT.

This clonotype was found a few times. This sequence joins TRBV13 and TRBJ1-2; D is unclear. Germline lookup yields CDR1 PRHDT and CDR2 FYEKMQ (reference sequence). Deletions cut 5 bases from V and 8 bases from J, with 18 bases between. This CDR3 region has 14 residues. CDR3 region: CASSQTSGPGGYTF. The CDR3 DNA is TGTGCCAGCAGCCAAACTTCAGGTCCGGGAGGCTACACCTTC.

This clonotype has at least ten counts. The CDR3 sequence is CASSSSASGRVADTQYF. CDR3 coding DNA: TGTGCCAGCAGTTCAAGTGCTAGCGGGAGGGTTGCAGATACGCAGTATTTT. J is TRBJ2-3 and V is TRBV7-2, with 12 bases lining up with TRBD2. Looked up from germline, CDR1 is SGHTA and CDR2 is FQGNSA. V trimming: 6 bases; J trimming: 4 bases; junction bases outside the gene matches: 11. The CDR3 contains 17 residues.

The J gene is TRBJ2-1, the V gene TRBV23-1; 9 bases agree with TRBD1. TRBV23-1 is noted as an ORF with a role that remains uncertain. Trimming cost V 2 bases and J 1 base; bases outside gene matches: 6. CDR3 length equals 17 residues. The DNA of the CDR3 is TGCGCCAGCAGTCAAGCGGGACAGGGAACTTCCTACAATGAGCAGTTCTTC. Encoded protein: CASSQAGQGTSYNEQFF.

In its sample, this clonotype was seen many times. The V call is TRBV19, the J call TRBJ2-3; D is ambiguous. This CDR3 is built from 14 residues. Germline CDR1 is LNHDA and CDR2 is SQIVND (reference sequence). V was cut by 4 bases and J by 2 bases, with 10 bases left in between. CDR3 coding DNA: TGTGCCAGTAGTAAATCCCTCCCCACAGATACGCAGTATTTT. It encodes CASSKSLPTDTQYF. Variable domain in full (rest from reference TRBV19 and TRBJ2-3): DGGITQSPKYLFRKEGQNVTLSCEQNLNHDAMYWYRQDPGQGLRLIYYSQIVNDFQKGDIAEGYSVSREKKESFPLTVTSAQKNPTAFYLCASSKSLPTDTQYFGPGTRLTVL.

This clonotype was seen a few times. The CDR3 DNA reads TGTGCCAGCAGGCCCTCACAGGGAGGGAATGAAAAACTGTTTTTT. This codes for CASRPSQGGNEKLFF. V gene TRBV27 combines with J gene TRBJ1-4; TRBD1 might be the D (6 bases). The V gene lost 6 bases and the J gene lost 5 bases, with 16 bases spanning the gap. The V gene's germline CDR1 is MNHEY and CDR2 SMNVEV (reference sequence). This CDR3 has 15 amino acids.

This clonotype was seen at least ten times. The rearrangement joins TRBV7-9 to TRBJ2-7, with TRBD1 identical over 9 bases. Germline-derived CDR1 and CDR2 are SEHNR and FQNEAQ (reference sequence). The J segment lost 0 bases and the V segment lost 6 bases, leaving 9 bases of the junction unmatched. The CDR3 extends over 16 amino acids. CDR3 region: CASRQEGTGSSYEQYF. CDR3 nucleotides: TGTGCCAGCAGACAGGAGGGGACAGGGAGCTCCTACGAGCAGTACTTC.

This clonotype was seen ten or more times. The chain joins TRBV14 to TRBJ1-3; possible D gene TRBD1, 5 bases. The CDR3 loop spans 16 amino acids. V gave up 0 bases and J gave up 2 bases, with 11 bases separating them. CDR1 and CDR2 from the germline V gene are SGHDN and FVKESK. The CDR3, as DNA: TGTGCCAGCAGCCAAGAACCAGGGATCCCTGGAAACACCATATATTTT. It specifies CASSQEPGIPGNTIYF.

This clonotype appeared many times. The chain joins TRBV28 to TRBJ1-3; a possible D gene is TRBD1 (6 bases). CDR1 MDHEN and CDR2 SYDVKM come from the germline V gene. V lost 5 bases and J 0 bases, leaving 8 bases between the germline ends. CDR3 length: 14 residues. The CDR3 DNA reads TGTGCCAGCAGTGACAGGATCTCTGGAAACACCATATATTTT. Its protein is CASSDRISGNTIYF.

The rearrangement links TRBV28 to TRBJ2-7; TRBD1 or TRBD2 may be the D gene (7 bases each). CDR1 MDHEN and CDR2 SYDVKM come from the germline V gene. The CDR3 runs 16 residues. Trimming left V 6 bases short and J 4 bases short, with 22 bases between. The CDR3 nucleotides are TGTGCCAGCAGAAAAGGGGGGGGGACAGCGAATTACGAGCAGTACTTC. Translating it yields CASRKGGGTANYEQYF.

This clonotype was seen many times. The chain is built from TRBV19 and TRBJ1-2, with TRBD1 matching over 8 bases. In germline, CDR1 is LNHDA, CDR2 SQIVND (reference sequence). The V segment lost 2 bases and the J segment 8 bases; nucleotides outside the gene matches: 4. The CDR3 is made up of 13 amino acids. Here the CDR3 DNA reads TGTGCCAGTAGTATACAGGGGGCTGACGGCTACACCTTC. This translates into CASSIQGADGYTF. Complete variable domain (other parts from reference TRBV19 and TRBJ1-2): DGGITQSPKYLFRKEGQNVTLSCEQNLNHDAMYWYRQDPGQGLRLIYYSQIVNDFQKGDIAEGYSVSREKKESFPLTVTSAQKNPTAFYLCASSIQGADGYTFGSGTRLTVV.

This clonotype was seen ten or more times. DNA of the CDR3: TGTGCCAGCAGAAAGGGGACTGGGAAAGAGACCCAGTACTTC. Its translation is CASRKGTGKETQYF. The V call is TRBV6-2 or TRBV6-3, the J call TRBJ2-5, with D perhaps matching TRBD2 (6 bases). The CDR3 is made up of 14 amino acids. The V end was cut by 6 bases, the J end by 3 bases, with 14 bases between. The germline V gene has CDR1 MNHEY and CDR2 SVGEGT.

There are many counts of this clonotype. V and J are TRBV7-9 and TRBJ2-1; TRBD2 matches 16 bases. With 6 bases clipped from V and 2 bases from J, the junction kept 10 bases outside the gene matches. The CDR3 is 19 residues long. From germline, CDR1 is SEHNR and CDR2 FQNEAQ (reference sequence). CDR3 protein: CASSYPGTSGREPYNEQFF. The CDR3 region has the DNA TGTGCCAGCAGTTACCCCGGGACTAGCGGGAGGGAACCCTACAATGAGCAGTTCTTC.

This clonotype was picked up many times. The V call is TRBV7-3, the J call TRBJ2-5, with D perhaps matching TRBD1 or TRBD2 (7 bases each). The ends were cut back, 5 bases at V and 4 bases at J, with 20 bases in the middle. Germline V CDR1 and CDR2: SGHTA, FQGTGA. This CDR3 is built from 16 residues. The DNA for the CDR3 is TGTGCCAGCAGCCGGGGGGTCGGAGGGGGCCGAGAGACCCAGTACTTC. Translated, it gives CASSRGVGGGRETQYF.

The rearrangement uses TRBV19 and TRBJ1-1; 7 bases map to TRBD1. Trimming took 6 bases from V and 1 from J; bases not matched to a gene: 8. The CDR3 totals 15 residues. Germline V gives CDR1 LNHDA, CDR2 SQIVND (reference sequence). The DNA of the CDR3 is TGTGCCAGTAGCCGGGACAGCCGTTGGAACACTGAAGCTTTCTTT. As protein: CASSRDSRWNTEAFF.

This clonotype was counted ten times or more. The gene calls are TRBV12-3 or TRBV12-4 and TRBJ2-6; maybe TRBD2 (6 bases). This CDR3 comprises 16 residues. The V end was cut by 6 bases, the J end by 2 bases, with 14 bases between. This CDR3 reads CASSPTGLTGANVLTF. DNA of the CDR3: TGTGCCAGCAGCCCGACGGGACTGACTGGGGCCAACGTCCTGACTTTC.

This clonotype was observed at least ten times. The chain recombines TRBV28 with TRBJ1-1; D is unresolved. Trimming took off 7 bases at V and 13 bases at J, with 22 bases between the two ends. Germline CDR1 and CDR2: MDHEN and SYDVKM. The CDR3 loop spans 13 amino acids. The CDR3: CASTFATGLEGFF. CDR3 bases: TGTGCCAGCACTTTCGCGACTGGCTTGGAGGGTTTCTTT. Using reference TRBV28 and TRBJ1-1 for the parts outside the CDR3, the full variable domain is DVKVTQSSRYLVKRTGEKVFLECVQDMDHENMFWYRQDPGLGLRLIYFSYDVKMKEKGDIPEGYSVSREKKERFSLILESASTNQTSMYLCASTFATGLEGFFGQGTRLTVV.

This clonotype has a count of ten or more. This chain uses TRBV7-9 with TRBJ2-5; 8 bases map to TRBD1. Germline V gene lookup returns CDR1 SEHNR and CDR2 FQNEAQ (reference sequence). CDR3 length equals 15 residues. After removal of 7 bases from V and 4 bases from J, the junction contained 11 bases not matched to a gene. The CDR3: CASTPRGQAGETQYF. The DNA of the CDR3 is TGTGCCAGCACCCCTCGGGGACAGGCCGGAGAGACCCAGTACTTC.